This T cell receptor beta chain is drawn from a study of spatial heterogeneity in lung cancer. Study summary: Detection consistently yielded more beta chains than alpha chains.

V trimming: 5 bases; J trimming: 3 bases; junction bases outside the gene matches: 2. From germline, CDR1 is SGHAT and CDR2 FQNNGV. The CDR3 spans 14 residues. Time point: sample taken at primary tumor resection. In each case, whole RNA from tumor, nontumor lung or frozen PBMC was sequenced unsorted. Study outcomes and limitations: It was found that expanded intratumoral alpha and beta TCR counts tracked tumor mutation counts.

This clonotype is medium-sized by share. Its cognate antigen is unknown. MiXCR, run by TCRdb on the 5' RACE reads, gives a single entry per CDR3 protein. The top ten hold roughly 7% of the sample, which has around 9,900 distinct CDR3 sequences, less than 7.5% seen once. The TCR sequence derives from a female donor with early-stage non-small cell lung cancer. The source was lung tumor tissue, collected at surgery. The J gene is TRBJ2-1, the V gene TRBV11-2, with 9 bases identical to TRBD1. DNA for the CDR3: TGTGCCAGCAGCCTGGGACAGGGCTACAATGAGCAGTTCTTC. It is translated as CASSLGQGYNEQFF.